These 6 T cell receptor beta chains originate from one sample sequenced in a study of cytomegalovirus exposure and HLA in healthy donors. The PCR used 60 Vbeta and 13 Jbeta primers. Some clones are missing from TCRdb's copy, which holds only in-frame ones; the method was immunoSEQ multiplex PCR. The table includes about 230,000 clones, approximately 90% detected once. The source material was PBMCs. The origin of the receptors is a woman aged 18-29 years in good health and CMV-seronegative.

CDR3 sequence reads: CASSFDGEISQPQHF. The DNA of the CDR3 is TGTGCCAGCAGCTTTGACGGAGAGATAAGCCAGCCCCAGCATTTT. V gene TRBV5-8 combines with J gene TRBJ1-5; D not certain. The V end was cut by 2 bases, the J end by 7 bases, with 16 bases between. The CDR3 length is 15 residues. Germline V gene sequence: CDR1 SGHTS, CDR2 YDEGEE.

J is TRBJ2-2 and V is TRBV5-1; D uncertain. V was clipped by 3 bases and J by 1 base, with 4 bases between them. This CDR3 is built from 13 residues. From germline, CDR1 is SGHRS and CDR2 YFSETQ. The CDR3 here is CASSSGNTGELFF. The CDR3 DNA is TGCGCCAGCAGCTCCGGGAACACCGGGGAGCTGTTTTTT.

The J gene is TRBJ2-7, the V gene TRBV27; D is unclear. CDR3 size: 16 residues. Germline CDR1 MNHEY, CDR2 SMNVEV (reference sequence). The ends were cut back, 2 bases at V and 0 bases at J, with 14 bases in the middle. The DNA of the CDR3 is TGTGCCAGCAGTTTAACACCAGGCGAAAGCTCCTACGAGCAGTACTTC. Encoded protein: CASSLTPGESSYEQYF.

The CDR3 reads CAWTGGPVGYTF. The CDR3 DNA reads TGTGCCTGGACAGGGGGGCCCGTCGGCTACACCTTC. J is TRBJ1-2 and V is TRBV30; TRBD1 matches 7 bases. This CDR3 has 12 residues. V was clipped by 4 bases and J by 8 bases; unmatched bases: 7. From germline, CDR1 is GTSNPN and CDR2 SVGIG (reference sequence).

CDR3 coding DNA: TGTGCCAGCTATAAGGGACAGGGCAATTCACCCCTCCACTTT. It specifies CASYKGQGNSPLHF. The chain has TRBV2 and TRBJ1-6; 9 bases match TRBD1. The V and J ends lost 8 bases and 7 bases, in that order; junction bases with no gene match: 6. The length of the CDR3 is 14 residues. Germline CDR1 is SNHLY and CDR2 is FYNNEI. The full variable domain, rest sourced from reference TRBV2 and TRBJ1-6, is EPEVTQTPSHQVTQMGQEVILRCVPISNHLYFYWYRQILGQKVEFLVSFYNNEISEKSEIFDDQFSVERPDGSNFTLKIRSTKLEDSAMYFCASYKGQGNSPLHFGNGTRLTVT.

A single count supports this clone. The sample carries other DNA sequences with the same CDR3. This chain connects TRBV18 to TRBJ1-3, with 8 nucleotides matching TRBD1. Germline-derived CDR1 and CDR2 are KGHSH and LQKENI. After removal of 6 bases from V and 2 bases from J, the junction contained 6 bases not matched to a gene. The CDR3 is 15 amino acids. The CDR3 DNA follows: TGTGCCAGCTCCCCTCAGGGGGCGACTGGAAACACCATATATTTT. It translates to CASSPQGATGNTIYF.